The T cell receptor (beta chain) under discussion was sequenced for a study of T-cell reconstitution after alpha-beta-depleted transplantation in children (dated by TCRdb to 2015 to 2016). Regarding the research as a whole: T-cell immune reconstitution after TCRalphabeta/CD19-depleted allogeneic hematopoietic cell transplantation in children was quantitatively tracked in the study by means of TCR repertoire profiling.

On this clonotype: It lacks a known antigen. Base qualities are not provided; no much larger clone lies one nucleotide away.

From the germline V gene (reference sequence), CDR1 is LNHDA and CDR2 is SQIVND. V is shortened by 3 bases, J by 6 bases, and the region joining them spans 14 bases. The cysteine opens and the phenylalanine closes a CDR3 of 14 amino acids. Only the CDR3 portion is preserved as DNA: 42 bases, with reading frame beginning at the first base. Library construction relied on PCR. Instrument used: Illumina HiSeq 2500. Molecular barcoding was employed in the preparation of TCR libraries, with unique molecular identifiers being used to normalize TCRbeta repertoire quantification. TCRdb redid the processing of the public reads, applying fastp at Q25 and MiXCR, and retained in-frame beta chains. All rows with the same CDR3 protein become a single entry with the most common DNA and genes. In this sample the table shows some 500,000 distinct CDR3 sequences, roughly 18% of which occur a single time. Approximately 3% of the sample is held by the ten biggest clonotypes.

The sample consisted of PBMCs from the stem cell graft donor, taken from the stem cell graft. The receptor was isolated from a human donor who donated a stem cell graft to a child with acute lymphoblastic leukemia. The rearranged segments are TRBV19 and TRBJ1-1; no confident D gene assignment can be made. CDR3 protein: CASSIALGGAEAFF. DNA sequence: TGTGCCAGTAGTATCGCCTTGGGTGGAGCTGAAGCTTTCTTT.